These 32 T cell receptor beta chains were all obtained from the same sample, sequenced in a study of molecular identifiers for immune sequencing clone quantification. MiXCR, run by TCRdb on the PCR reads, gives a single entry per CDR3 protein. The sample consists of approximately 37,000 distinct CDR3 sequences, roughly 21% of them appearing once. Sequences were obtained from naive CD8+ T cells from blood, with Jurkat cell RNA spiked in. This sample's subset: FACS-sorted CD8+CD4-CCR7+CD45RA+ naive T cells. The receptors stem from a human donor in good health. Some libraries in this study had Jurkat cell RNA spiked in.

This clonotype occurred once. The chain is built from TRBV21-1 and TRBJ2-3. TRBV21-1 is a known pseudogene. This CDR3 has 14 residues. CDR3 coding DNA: TGTGCCAGCAGCAAAGGAGGCTTCGCAGATACGCAGTATTTT. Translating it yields CASSKGGFADTQYF.

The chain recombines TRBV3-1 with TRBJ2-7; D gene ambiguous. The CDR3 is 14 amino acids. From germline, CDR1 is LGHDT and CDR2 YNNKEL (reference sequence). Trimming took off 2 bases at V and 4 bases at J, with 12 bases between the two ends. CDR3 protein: CASSQRSPQYEQYF. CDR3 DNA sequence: TGTGCCAGCAGCCAAAGGTCCCCACAATACGAGCAGTACTTC.

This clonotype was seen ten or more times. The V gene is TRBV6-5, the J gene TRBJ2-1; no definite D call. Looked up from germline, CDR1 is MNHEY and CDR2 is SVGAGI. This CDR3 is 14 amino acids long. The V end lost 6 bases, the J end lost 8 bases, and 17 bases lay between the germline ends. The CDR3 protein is CASRRLDAWDEQFF. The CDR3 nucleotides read TGTGCCAGCAGAAGATTGGACGCTTGGGATGAGCAGTTCTTC.

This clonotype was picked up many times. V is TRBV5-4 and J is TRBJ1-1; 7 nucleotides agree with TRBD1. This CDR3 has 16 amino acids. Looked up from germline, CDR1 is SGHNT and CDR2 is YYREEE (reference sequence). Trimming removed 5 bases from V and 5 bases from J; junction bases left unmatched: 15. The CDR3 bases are TGTGCCAGCAGGGCCACGACAGGGATCGGGCGAACTGAAGCTTTCTTT. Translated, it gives CASRATTGIGRTEAFF.

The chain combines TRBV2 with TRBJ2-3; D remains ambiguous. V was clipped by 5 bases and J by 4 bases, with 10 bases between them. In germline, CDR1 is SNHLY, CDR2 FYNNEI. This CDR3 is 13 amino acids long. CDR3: CASSPKLADTQYF. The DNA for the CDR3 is TGTGCCAGCAGTCCGAAACTCGCAGATACGCAGTATTTT.

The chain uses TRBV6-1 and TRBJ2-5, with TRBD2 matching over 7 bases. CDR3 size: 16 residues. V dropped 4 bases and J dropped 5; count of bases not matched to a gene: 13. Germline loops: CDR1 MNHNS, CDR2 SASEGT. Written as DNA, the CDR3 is TGTGCCAGCAGTGTTTCCCTGACTAGCCCCCCGGAGACCCAGTACTTC. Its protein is CASSVSLTSPPETQYF.

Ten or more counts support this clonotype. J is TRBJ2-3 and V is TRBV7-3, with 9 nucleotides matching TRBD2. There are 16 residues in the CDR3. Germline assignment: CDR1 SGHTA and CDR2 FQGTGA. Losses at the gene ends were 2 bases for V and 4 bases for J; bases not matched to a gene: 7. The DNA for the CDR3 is TGTGCCAGCAGCTTACTCGGCGGGAGGGCCCCAGATACGCAGTATTTT. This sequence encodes CASSLLGGRAPDTQYF.

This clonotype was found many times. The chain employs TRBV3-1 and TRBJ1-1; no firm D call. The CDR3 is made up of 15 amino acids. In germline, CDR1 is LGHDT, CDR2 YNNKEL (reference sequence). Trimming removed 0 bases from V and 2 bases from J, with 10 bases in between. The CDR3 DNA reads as TGTGCCAGCAGCCAAGATCGAGTAGTTAACACTGAAGCTTTCTTT. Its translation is CASSQDRVVNTEAFF. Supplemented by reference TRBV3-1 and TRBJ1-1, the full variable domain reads DTAVSQTPKYLVTQMGNDKSIKCEQNLGHDTMYWYKQDSKKFLKIMFSYNNKELIINETVPNRFSPKSPDKAHLNLHINSLELGDSAVYFCASSQDRVVNTEAFFGQGTRLTVV.

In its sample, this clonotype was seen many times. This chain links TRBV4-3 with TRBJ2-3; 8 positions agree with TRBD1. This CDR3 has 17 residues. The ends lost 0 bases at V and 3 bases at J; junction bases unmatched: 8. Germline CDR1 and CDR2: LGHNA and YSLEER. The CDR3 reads CASSQDNTGGWTDTQYF. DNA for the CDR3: TGCGCCAGCAGCCAAGATAACACAGGGGGATGGACAGATACGCAGTATTTT.

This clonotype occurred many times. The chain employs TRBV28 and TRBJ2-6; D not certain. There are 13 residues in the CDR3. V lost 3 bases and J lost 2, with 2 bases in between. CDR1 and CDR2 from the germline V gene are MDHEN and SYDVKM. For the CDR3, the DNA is TGTGCCAGCAGTTTCCCTGGGGCCAACGTCCTGACTTTC. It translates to CASSFPGANVLTF.

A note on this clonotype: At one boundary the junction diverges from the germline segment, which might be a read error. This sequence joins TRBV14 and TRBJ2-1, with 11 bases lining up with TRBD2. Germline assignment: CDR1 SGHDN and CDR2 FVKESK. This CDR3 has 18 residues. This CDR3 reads CASSQGLAGLSSYNERFF. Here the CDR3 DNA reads TGTGCCAGCAGCCAAGGACTAGCGGGACTGAGCTCCTACAATGAGCGGTTCTTC.

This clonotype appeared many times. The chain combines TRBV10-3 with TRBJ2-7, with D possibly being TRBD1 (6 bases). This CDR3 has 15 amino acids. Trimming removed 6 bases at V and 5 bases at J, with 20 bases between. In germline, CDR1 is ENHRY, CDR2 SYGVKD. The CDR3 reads CAIRPEGDYRNEQYF. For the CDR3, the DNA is TGTGCCATCAGACCTGAGGGGGATTATCGGAACGAGCAGTACTTC.

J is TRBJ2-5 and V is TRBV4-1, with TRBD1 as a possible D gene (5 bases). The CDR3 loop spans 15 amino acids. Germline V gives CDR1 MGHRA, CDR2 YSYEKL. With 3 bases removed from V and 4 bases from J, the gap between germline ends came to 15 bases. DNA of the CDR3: TGCGCCAGCAGCCAGACGGGTACAGGAGTAGAGACCCAGTACTTC. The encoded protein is CASSQTGTGVETQYF.

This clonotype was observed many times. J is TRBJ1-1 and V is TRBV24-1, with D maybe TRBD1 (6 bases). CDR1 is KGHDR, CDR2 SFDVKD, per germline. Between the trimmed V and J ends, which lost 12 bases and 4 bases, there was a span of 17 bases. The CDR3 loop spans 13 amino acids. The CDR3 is CASVQGLSTEAFF. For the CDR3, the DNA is TGTGCCTCCGTACAGGGCCTAAGCACTGAAGCTTTCTTT.

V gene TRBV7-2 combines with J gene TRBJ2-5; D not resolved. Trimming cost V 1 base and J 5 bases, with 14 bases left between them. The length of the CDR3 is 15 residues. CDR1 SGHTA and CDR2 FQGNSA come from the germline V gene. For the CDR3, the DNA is TGTGCCAGCAGCTTAGAGGCTCGTGGGGTGGAGACCCAGTACTTC. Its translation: CASSLEARGVETQYF.

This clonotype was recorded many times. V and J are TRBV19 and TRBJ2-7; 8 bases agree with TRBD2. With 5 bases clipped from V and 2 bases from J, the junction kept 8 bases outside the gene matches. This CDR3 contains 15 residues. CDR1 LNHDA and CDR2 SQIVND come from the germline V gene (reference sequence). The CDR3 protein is CASSPSGQGAYEQYF. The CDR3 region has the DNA TGTGCCAGTAGTCCTAGCGGGCAGGGAGCCTACGAGCAGTACTTC.

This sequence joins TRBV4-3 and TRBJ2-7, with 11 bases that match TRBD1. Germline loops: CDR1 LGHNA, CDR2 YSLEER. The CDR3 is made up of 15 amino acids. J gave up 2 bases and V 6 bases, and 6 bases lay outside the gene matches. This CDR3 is CASRTGQGAAYEQYF. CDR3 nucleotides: TGCGCCAGCAGGACTGGACAGGGGGCGGCCTACGAGCAGTACTTC.

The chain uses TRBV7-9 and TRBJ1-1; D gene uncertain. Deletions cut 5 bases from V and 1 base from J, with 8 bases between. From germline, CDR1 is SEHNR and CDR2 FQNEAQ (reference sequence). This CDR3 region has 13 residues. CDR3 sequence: CASSNGENTEAFF. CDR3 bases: TGTGCCAGCAGCAATGGAGAGAACACTGAAGCTTTCTTT.

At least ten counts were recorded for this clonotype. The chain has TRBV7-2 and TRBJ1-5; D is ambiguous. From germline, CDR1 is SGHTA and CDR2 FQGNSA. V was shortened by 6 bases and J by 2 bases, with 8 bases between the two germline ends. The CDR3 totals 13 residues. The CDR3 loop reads CASSPWGNQPQHF. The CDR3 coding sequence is TGTGCCAGCAGTCCGTGGGGCAATCAGCCCCAGCATTTT.

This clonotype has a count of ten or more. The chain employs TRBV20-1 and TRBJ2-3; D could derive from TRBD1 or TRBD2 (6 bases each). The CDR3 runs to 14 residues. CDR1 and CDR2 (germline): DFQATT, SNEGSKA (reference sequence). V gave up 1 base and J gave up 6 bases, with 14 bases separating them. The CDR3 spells CSARGLGGWDTQYF. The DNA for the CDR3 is TGCAGTGCTAGAGGGCTGGGGGGCTGGGATACGCAGTATTTT.

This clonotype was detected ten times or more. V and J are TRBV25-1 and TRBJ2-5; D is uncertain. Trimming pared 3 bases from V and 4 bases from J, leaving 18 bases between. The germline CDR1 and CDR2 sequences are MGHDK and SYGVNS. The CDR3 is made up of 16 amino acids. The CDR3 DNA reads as TGTGCCAGCAGTGACTCGAGTTCGAGGACCAGAGAGACCCAGTACTTC. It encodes CASSDSSSRTRETQYF.

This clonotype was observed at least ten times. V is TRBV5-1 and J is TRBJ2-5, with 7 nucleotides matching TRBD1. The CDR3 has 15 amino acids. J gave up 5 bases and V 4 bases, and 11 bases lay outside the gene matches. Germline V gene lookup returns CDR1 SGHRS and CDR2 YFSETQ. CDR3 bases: TGCGCCAGCAGCCTGAAAACACAGGGGTGGGAGACCCAGTACTTC. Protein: CASSLKTQGWETQYF. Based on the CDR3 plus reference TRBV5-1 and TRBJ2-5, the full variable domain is KAGVTQTPRYLIKTRGQQVTLSCSPISGHRSVSWYQQTPGQGLQFLFEYFSETQRNKGNFPGRFSGRQFSNSRSEMNVSTLELGDSALYLCASSLKTQGWETQYFGPGTRLLVL.

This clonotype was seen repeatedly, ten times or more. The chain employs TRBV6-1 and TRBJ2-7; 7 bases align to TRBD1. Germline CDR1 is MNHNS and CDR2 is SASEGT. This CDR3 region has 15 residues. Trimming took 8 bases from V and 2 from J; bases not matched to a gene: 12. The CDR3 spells CASDTDRDSPYEQYF. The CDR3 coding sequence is TGTGCCAGCGATACCGACCGGGACAGTCCCTACGAGCAGTACTTC.

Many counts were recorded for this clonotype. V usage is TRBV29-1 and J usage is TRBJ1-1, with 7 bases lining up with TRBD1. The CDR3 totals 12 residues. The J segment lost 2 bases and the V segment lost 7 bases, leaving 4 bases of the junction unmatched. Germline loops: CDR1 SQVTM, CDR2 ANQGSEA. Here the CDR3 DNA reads TGCAGCGCCCGGGACAGCAACACTGAAGCTTTCTTT. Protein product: CSARDSNTEAFF. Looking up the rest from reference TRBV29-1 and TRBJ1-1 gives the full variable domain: SAVISQKPSRDICQRGTSLTIQCQVDSQVTMMFWYRQQPGQSLTLIATANQGSEATYESGFVIDKFPISRPNLTFSTLTVSNMSPEDSSIYLCSARDSNTEAFFGQGTRLTVV.

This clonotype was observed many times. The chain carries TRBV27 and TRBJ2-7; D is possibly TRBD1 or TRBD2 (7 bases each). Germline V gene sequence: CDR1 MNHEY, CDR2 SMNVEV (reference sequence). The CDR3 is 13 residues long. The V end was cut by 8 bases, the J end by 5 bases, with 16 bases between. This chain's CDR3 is CASQRGGGNEQYF. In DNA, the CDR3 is TGTGCCAGCCAGCGGGGAGGGGGCAACGAGCAGTACTTC.

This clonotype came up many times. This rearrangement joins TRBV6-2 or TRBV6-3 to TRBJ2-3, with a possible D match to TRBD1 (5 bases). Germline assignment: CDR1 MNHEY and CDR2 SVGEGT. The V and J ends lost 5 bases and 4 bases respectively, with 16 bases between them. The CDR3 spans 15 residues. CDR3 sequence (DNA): TGTGCCAGCAGTGCCTGGGGCTTTGGCTCAGATACGCAGTATTTT. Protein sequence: CASSAWGFGSDTQYF.

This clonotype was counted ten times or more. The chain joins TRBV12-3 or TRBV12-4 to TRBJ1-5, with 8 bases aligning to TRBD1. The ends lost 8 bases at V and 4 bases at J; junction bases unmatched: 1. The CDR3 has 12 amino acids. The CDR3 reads CASRTGNQPQHF. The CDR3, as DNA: TGTGCCAGCCGGACAGGGAATCAGCCCCAGCATTTT.

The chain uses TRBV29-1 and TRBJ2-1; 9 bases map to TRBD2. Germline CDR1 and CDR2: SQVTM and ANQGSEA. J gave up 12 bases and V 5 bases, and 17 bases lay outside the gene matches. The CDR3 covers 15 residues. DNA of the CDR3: TGCAGCGTTCTTTTAGTAGAGCGGGAGGTGGGTGGGCAGTTCTTC. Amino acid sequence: CSVLLVEREVGGQFF.

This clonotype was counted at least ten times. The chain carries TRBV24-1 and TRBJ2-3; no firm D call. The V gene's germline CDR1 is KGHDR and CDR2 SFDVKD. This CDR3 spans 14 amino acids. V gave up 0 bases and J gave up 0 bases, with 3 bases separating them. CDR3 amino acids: CATSDLLSTDTQYF. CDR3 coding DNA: TGTGCCACCAGTGATTTGCTCAGCACAGATACGCAGTATTTT.

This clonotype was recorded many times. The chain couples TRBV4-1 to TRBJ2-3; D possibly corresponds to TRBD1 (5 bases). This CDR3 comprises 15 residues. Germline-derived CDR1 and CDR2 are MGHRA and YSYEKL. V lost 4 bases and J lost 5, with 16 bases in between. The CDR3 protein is CASSLGVSKGDTQYF. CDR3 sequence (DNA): TGCGCCAGCAGCCTAGGGGTGAGCAAGGGAGATACGCAGTATTTT.

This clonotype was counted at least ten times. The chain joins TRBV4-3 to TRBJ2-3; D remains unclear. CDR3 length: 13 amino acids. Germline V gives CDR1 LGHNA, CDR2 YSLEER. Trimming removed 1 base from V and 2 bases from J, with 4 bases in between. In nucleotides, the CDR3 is TGCGCCAGCAGCCAAGCGAACACAGATACGCAGTATTTT. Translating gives CASSQANTDTQYF.

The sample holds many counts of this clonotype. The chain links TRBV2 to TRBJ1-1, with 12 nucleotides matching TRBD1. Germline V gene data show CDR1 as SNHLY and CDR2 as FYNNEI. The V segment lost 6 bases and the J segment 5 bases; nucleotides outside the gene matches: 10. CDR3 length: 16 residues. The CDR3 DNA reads TGTGCCAGCAGAGGGACAGGGGGCGCATTGATTACTGAAGCTTTCTTT. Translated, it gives CASRGTGGALITEAFF.